The 23 T cell receptor beta chains presented below share a single source sample, sequenced in a study of memory CD4+ T cells and cytomegalovirus serostatus. Here immunoSEQ multiplex PCR was the method, and the copy in TCRdb shows in-frame clones only, minus some. Of tens of thousands of clones listed, about 78% are singletons. The sort gate was single viable CD3+CD4+CD8-CD45RO+ cells for memory CD4+ T cells. Material for sequencing was memory CD4+ T cells from blood. Source of these receptors: an adult in good health and CMV-seronegative.

This clone has a handful of counts. The rearrangement joins TRBV28 to TRBJ1-5; no definite D call. The CDR3 sequence is 12 residues long. Between the trimmed V and J ends, which lost 2 bases and 4 bases, there was a span of 3 bases. CDR1 MDHEN and CDR2 SYDVKM come from the germline V gene. This chain's CDR3 is CASSLMNQPQHF. CDR3 DNA: TGTGCCAGCAGTTTAATGAATCAGCCCCAGCATTTT. The full variable domain, with the rest looked up from reference TRBV28 and TRBJ1-5, is DVKVTQSSRYLVKRTGEKVFLECVQDMDHENMFWYRQDPGLGLRLIYFSYDVKMKEKGDIPEGYSVSREKKERFSLILESASTNQTSMYLCASSLMNQPQHFGDGTRLSIL.

V usage is TRBV25-1 and J usage is TRBJ2-2; TRBD2 is a possible D gene (5 bases). The V gene lost 6 bases and the J gene lost 7 bases, with 12 bases spanning the gap. Germline V gene lookup returns CDR1 MGHDK and CDR2 SYGVNS. This CDR3 has 13 residues. CDR3 residues: CASRASWVGELFF. The CDR3 coding sequence is TGTGCCAGCAGGGCTAGCTGGGTCGGGGAGCTGTTTTTT.

This chain uses TRBV5-4 with TRBJ1-4, with D unclear. With 4 bases removed from V and 4 bases from J, the gap between germline ends came to 20 bases. The CDR3 consists of 17 residues. Germline lookup yields CDR1 SGHNT and CDR2 YYREEE (reference sequence). This chain's CDR3 is CASSPSWGGINNEKLFF. CDR3 nucleotide sequence: TGTGCCAGCAGCCCGAGTTGGGGAGGGATAAATAATGAAAAACTGTTTTTT.

The chain uses TRBV5-1 and TRBJ1-6; the match to TRBD1 covers 7 bases. This CDR3 is built from 15 residues. Germline V CDR1 and CDR2: SGHRS, YFSETQ. V shed 4 bases, J shed 7 bases, and the junction held 8 bases outside the gene matches. The CDR3 DNA reads as TGCGCCAGCAGCATACACAGGGGCCCCAATTCACCCCTCCACTTT. Translated, it gives CASSIHRGPNSPLHF.

This clone was counted only a few times. The rearrangement joins TRBV19 to TRBJ1-4, with a weak D call TRBD1 (5 bases). This CDR3 region has 15 residues. Germline V CDR1 and CDR2: LNHDA, SQIVND (reference sequence). The V and J ends lost 5 bases and 7 bases respectively, with 17 bases between them. The CDR3 DNA reads TGTGCCAGTAGTTTCCGACTCGGGACTCCTGAAAAACTGTTTTTT. Its translation is CASSFRLGTPEKLFF.

V and J are TRBV19 and TRBJ1-6; no clear D. Trimming stripped 3 bases from V and 8 bases from J, with 17 bases between. Germline V CDR1 and CDR2: LNHDA, SQIVND (reference sequence). The CDR3 runs 16 residues. CDR3 sequence reads: CASSIRLRLGDSPLHF. The CDR3 region has the DNA TGTGCCAGTAGTATTCGTTTAAGATTAGGAGATTCACCCCTCCACTTT.

The chain combines TRBV6-6 with TRBJ2-5; 9 bases map to TRBD2. The germline CDR1 and CDR2 sequences are MNHNY and SVGAGI (reference sequence). The junction had 7 bases not matched to a gene; V was cut back by 6 bases and J by 2 bases. The CDR3 totals 15 residues. CDR3 in amino acids: CASRASGELQETQYF. CDR3 nucleotide sequence: TGTGCCAGCAGGGCTAGCGGGGAACTTCAAGAGACCCAGTACTTC.

This rearrangement joins TRBV5-1 to TRBJ1-2; 7 bases map to TRBD1. There are 14 residues in the CDR3. Germline V gives CDR1 SGHRS, CDR2 YFSETQ. After removal of 0 bases from V and 7 bases from J, the junction contained 6 bases not matched to a gene. CDR3 residues: CASSLGQGLGGYTF. The CDR3, as DNA: TGCGCCAGCAGCTTGGGACAGGGCCTTGGTGGCTACACCTTC.

This chain joins TRBV7-9 and TRBJ2-4; tentative D call: TRBD2 (5 bases). In germline, CDR1 is SEHNR, CDR2 FQNEAQ (reference sequence). The V gene lost 1 base and the J gene lost 1 base, with 11 bases spanning the gap. This CDR3 spans 16 amino acids. The CDR3 sequence is CASSLGGLGAKNIQYF. CDR3 DNA sequence: TGTGCCAGCAGCTTAGGCGGGTTAGGGGCCAAAAACATTCAGTACTTC.

Within the sample, this clone is medium-sized. CDR3 residues: CAWRGGSNQPQHF. The CDR3 region has the DNA TGTGCCTGGAGGGGGGGGAGCAATCAGCCCCAGCATTTT. The chain carries TRBV30 and TRBJ1-5; D perhaps matches TRBD1 (5 bases). Germline CDR1 is GTSNPN and CDR2 is SVGIG (reference sequence). The CDR3 is made up of 13 amino acids. V was pared by 3 bases and J by 1 base, with 7 bases between.

This sequence joins TRBV28 and TRBJ1-2, with D perhaps matching TRBD1 (5 bases). This CDR3 has 17 residues. Germline lookup yields CDR1 MDHEN and CDR2 SYDVKM. V lost 1 base and J lost 6, with 21 bases in between. This CDR3 is CASSLSPAPGRGDGYTF. The CDR3, as DNA: TGTGCCAGCAGTTTATCCCCCGCCCCAGGGAGAGGGGATGGCTACACCTTC.

The chain uses TRBV5-1 and TRBJ2-3; no firm D call. CDR3 length equals 13 residues. Germline values: CDR1 SGHRS, CDR2 YFSETQ. Trimming took off 6 bases at V and 4 bases at J, with 12 bases between the two ends. The CDR3 DNA reads TGCGCCAGCAATTCGCAGCAATCAGATACGCAGTATTTT. Protein: CASNSQQSDTQYF.

This chain connects TRBV4-3 to TRBJ1-4, with D hard to call. Trimming pared 0 bases from V and 1 base from J, leaving 9 bases between. The CDR3 has 16 residues. CDR1 is LGHNA and CDR2 is YSLEER in the germline V gene. In nucleotides, the CDR3 is TGCGCCAGCAGCCAAGAGGGATCCCTAACTAATGAAAAACTGTTTTTT. Its protein product is CASSQEGSLTNEKLFF.

This sequence joins TRBV27 and TRBJ2-7; D is possibly TRBD2 (6 bases). The CDR3 consists of 15 residues. V lost 7 bases and J lost 2, with 18 bases in between. From germline, CDR1 is MNHEY and CDR2 SMNVEV (reference sequence). The CDR3 loop is CASTSLGTAPYEQYF. CDR3 sequence (DNA): TGTGCCAGCACATCTCTCGGGACTGCACCCTACGAGCAGTACTTC.

V usage is TRBV19 and J usage is TRBJ1-3; D may be TRBD1 (6 bases). The germline V gene has CDR1 LNHDA and CDR2 SQIVND (reference sequence). The germline V and J ends were trimmed by 6 bases and 8 bases, with 20 bases remaining between them. The length of the CDR3 is 15 residues. The CDR3 loop is CASSNQGSPGDTIYF. CDR3 coding DNA: TGTGCCAGTAGCAATCAGGGGTCTCCGGGGGACACCATATATTTT.

V gene TRBV18 combines with J gene TRBJ1-1, with D possibly being TRBD1 (5 bases). The germline V and J ends were trimmed by 1 base and 1 base, with 13 bases remaining between them. CDR1 KGHSH and CDR2 LQKENI come from the germline V gene. This CDR3 is 16 amino acids long. CDR3 DNA sequence: TGTGCCAGCTCACCACTATTTGGGGGGGGGAACACTGAAGCTTTCTTT. Encoded protein: CASSPLFGGGNTEAFF.

In its sample, this clone was seen a few times. This chain uses TRBV28 with TRBJ1-1, with 8 bases matching TRBD1. Germline CDR1 reads MDHEN; CDR2 reads SYDVKM. The length of the CDR3 is 14 residues. V dropped 8 bases and J dropped 3; count of bases not matched to a gene: 8. The CDR3 loop reads CASGGVDRDTEAFF. The CDR3 bases are TGTGCCAGCGGGGGAGTGGACAGGGACACTGAAGCTTTCTTT.

The V call is TRBV5-1, the J call TRBJ1-4; D is uncertain. The ends were cut back, 2 bases at V and 4 bases at J, with 15 bases in the middle. CDR3 length equals 16 residues. Per germline, CDR1 SGHRS and CDR2 YFSETQ. The CDR3: CASSFLGNKGNEKLFF. In DNA, the CDR3 is TGCGCCAGCAGCTTTTTAGGGAATAAGGGTAATGAAAAACTGTTTTTT.

V is TRBV14 and J is TRBJ1-2; 7 bases map to TRBD1. V shed 2 bases and J 5 bases; nucleotides not matched to a gene: 5. Germline lookup yields CDR1 SGHDN and CDR2 FVKESK. There are 14 residues in the CDR3. The DNA of the CDR3 is TGTGCCAGCAGCCAATACCAGACAGGGTATGGCTACACCTTC. Translated, it gives CASSQYQTGYGYTF.

V usage is TRBV28 and J usage is TRBJ1-2; 7 bases are shared with TRBD1. The CDR3 spans 12 residues. V trimming: 11 bases; J trimming: 8 bases; junction bases outside the gene matches: 11. In germline, CDR1 is MDHEN, CDR2 SYDVKM. DNA of the CDR3: TGTGCCCGACGGACAGGACTGGTAGGCTACACCTTC. It codes for CARRTGLVGYTF.

The chain employs TRBV27 and TRBJ2-5, with 13 bases lining up with TRBD2. From germline, CDR1 is MNHEY and CDR2 SMNVEV (reference sequence). The CDR3 is made up of 16 amino acids. Trimming took 6 bases from V and 7 from J; bases not matched to a gene: 11. CDR3 sequence reads: CASSRQTSGGLGTQYF. The CDR3 DNA is TGTGCCAGCAGCCGGCAGACTAGCGGGGGGCTTGGGACCCAGTACTTC.

V and J are TRBV11-2 and TRBJ2-7; 8 bases are shared with TRBD2. Germline V CDR1 and CDR2: SGHAT, FQNNGV. Trimming cost V 5 bases and J 6 bases; bases outside gene matches: 3. This CDR3 spans 12 amino acids. CDR3 sequence (DNA): TGTGCCAGCAGCCCGGGGGGGCGCGAGCAGTACTTC. This encodes CASSPGGREQYF.

V gene TRBV5-5 combines with J gene TRBJ1-4, with D unclear. The CDR3 runs 15 residues. Germline CDR1 SGHKS, CDR2 YYEKEE (reference sequence). With 4 bases removed from V and 0 bases from J, the gap between germline ends came to 10 bases. The CDR3 nucleotides read TGTGCCAGCAGCCCGGGCGGGGCAACTAATGAAAAACTGTTTTTT. It yields the protein CASSPGGATNEKLFF.